A selection of T cell receptor beta chains follows, all from one sample in a study of T-cell reconstitution after alpha-beta-depleted transplantation in children. TCRdb re-called the PCR reads with MiXCR, one entry per CDR3 protein. The table records around 94,000 distinct CDR3 sequences, 4.5% to 7.5% of them present only once. Sequencing was performed on PBMCs, mostly from graft donor cells, taken 60 days after TCRalphabeta/CD19-depleted stem cell transplant. Receptors originate from a female patient aged 2-9 years who had a stem cell transplant for Fanconi anemia, so the T cells may come from the graft donor. The CDR3 runs from the conserved cysteine through the conserved F or W. D genes are given only for firm matches. Some rows have no size entry. The others give once, few or many, or a class for an expanded clone.

j_gene	abundance	d_gene	v_gene	CDR3aa	CDR3nt
TRBJ2-7	many	TRBD1	TRBV20-1	CSARPGGQTYEQYF	TGCAGTGCTAGACCTGGGGGACAGACCTACGAGCAGTACTTC
TRBJ2-1	-	-	TRBV7-2	CASSLVGVSYNEQFF	TGTGCCAGCAGCTTAGTTGGTGTATCCTACAATGAGCAGTTCTTC
TRBJ2-4	-	-	TRBV7-3	CASSLRGTVKNIQYF	TGTGCCAGCAGCTTAAGAGGGACGGTGAAAAACATTCAGTACTTC
TRBJ1-4	many	-	TRBV5-1	CASSLLPAGAEEKLFF	TGCGCCAGCAGCTTGCTCCCGGCAGGAGCGGAGGAAAAACTGTTTTTT
TRBJ2-5	many	-	TRBV10-3	CAISGPPVVETQYF	TGTGCCATCTCGGGCCCCCCGGTGGTAGAGACCCAGTACTTC
TRBJ2-7	-	-	TRBV12-2	CASRLPAGVDYEQYF	TGTGCAAGTCGCTTACCAGCGGGAGTAGACTACGAGCAGTACTTC
TRBJ2-3	-	-	TRBV21-1	CASSNPNRAKRGSTDTQYF	TGTGCCAGCAGCAACCCGAACCGGGCCAAGCGGGGATCAACAGATACGCAGTATTTT
TRBJ2-7	many	-	TRBV25-1	CASSDFEEQYF	TGTGCCAGCAGTGACTTCGAGGAGCAGTACTTC
TRBJ2-7	-	TRBD2	TRBV5-1	CASSQPGLAGNEQYF	TGCGCCAGCAGCCAACCGGGACTAGCGGGAAACGAGCAGTACTTC
TRBJ2-2	-	-	TRBV19	CASSIWDTGELFF	TGTGCCAGTAGTATATGGGACACCGGGGAGCTGTTTTTT
TRBJ2-2	many	-	TRBV20-1	CSAQQNTGELFF	TGCAGTGCTCAACAGAACACCGGGGAGCTGTTTTTT